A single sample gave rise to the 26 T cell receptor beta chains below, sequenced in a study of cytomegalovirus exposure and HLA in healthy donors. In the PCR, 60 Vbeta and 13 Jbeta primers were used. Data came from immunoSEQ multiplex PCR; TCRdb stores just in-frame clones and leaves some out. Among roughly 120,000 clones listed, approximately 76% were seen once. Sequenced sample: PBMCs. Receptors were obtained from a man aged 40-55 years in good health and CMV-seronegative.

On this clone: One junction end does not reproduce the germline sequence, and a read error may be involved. The CDR3 protein is CASSQVLGGAGENGQFF. CDR3 nucleotide sequence: TGCGCCAGCAGCCAAGTCCTCGGTGGGGCGGGGGAAAATGGGCAGTTCTTC. J is TRBJ2-1 and V is TRBV4-1, with TRBD2 matching over 7 bases. The germline V gene has CDR1 MGHRA and CDR2 YSYEKL. There are 17 residues in the CDR3.

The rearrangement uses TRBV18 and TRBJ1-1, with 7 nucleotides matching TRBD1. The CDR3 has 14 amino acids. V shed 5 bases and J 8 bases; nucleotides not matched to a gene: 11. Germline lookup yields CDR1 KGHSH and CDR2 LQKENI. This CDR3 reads CASSIKSLQGEAFF. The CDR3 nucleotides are TGTGCCAGCTCAATCAAAAGCCTACAGGGGGAAGCTTTCTTT. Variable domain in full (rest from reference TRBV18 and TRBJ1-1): NAGVMQNPRHLVRRRGQEARLRCSPMKGHSHVYWYRQLPEEGLKFMVYLQKENIIDESGMPKERFSAEFPKEGPSILRIQQVVRGDSAAYFCASSIKSLQGEAFFGQGTRLTVV.

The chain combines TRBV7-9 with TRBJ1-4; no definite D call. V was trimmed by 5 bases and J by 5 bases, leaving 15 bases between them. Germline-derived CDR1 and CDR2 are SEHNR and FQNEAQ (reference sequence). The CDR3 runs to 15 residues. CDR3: CASSKDPERNEKLFF. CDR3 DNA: TGTGCCAGCAGCAAAGACCCAGAGCGGAATGAAAAACTGTTTTTT.

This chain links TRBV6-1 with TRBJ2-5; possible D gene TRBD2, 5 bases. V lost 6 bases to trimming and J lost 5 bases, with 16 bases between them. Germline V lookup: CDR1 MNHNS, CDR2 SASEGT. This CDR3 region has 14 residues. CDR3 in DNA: TGTGCCAGCAGCCTGGACCCTCGAGGGGAGACCCAGTACTTC. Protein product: CASSLDPRGETQYF.

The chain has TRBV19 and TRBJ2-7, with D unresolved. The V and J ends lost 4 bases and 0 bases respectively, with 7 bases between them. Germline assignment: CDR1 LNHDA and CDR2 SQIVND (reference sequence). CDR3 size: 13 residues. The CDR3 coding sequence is TGTGCCAGTAGTAATACAGTCTCCTACGAGCAGTACTTC. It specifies CASSNTVSYEQYF.

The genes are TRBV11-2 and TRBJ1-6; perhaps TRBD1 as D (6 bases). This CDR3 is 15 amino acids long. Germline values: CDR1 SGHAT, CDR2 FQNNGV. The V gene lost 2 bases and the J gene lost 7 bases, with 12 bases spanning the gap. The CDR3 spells CASSLYRQENSPLHF. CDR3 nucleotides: TGTGCCAGCAGCTTATACCGACAGGAGAATTCACCCCTCCACTTT.

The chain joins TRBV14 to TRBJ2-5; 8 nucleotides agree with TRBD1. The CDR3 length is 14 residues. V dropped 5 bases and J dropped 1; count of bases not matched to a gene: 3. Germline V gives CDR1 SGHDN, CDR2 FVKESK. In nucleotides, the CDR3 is TGTGCCAGCAGCTTACAGGGGGTCCAAGAGACCCAGTACTTC. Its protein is CASSLQGVQETQYF.

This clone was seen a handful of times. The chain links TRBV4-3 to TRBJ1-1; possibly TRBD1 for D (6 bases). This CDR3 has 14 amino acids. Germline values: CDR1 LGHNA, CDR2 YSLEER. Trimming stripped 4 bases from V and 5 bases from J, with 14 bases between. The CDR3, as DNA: TGCGCCAGCAGCCTAGGCAGGGGAGGGACTGAAGCTTTCTTT. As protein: CASSLGRGGTEAFF.

CDR3 region: CASSLARGYEQYF. The CDR3 coding sequence is TGCGCCAGCAGCTTGGCCCGGGGCTACGAGCAGTACTTC. The chain joins TRBV5-1 to TRBJ2-7, with D perhaps TRBD2 (5 bases). CDR1 and CDR2 from the germline V gene are SGHRS and YFSETQ. V was trimmed by 0 bases and J by 3 bases, leaving 7 bases between them. The length of the CDR3 is 13 residues.

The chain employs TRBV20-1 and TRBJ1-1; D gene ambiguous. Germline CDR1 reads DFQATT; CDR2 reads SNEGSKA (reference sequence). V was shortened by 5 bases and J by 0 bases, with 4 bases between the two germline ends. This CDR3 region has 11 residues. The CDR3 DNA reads TGCAGTGCTCCTATGAACACTGAAGCTTTCTTT. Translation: CSAPMNTEAFF.

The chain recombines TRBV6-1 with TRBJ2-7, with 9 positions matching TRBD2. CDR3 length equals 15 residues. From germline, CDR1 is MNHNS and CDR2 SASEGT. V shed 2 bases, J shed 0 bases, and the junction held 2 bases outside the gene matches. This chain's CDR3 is CASSELAGASYEQYF. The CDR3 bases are TGTGCCAGCAGTGAATTAGCGGGGGCCTCCTACGAGCAGTACTTC.

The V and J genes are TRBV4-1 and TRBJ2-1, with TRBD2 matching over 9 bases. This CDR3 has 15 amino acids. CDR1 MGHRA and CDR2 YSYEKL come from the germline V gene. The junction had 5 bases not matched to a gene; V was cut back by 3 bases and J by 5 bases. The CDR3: CASSHGGGGDNEQFF. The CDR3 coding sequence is TGCGCCAGCAGCCACGGCGGGGGGGGAGACAATGAGCAGTTCTTC.

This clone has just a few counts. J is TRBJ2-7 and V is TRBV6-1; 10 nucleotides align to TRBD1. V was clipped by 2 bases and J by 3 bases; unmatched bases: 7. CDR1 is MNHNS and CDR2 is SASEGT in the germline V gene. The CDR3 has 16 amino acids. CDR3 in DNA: TGTGCCAGCAGTGAAATGAGGCGGACAGGGGGCTACGAGCAGTACTTC. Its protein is CASSEMRRTGGYEQYF.

Here the CDR3 DNA reads TGTGCCAGTATTGAAACCGGGACAGGGGAAAAACTGTTTTTT. This encodes CASIETGTGEKLFF. This chain uses TRBV19 with TRBJ1-4; 9 nucleotides agree with TRBD1. Per the germline V gene, CDR1 is LNHDA and CDR2 is SQIVND (reference sequence). V lost 7 bases and J lost 8; bases outside the gene matches: 8. The CDR3 loop spans 14 amino acids.

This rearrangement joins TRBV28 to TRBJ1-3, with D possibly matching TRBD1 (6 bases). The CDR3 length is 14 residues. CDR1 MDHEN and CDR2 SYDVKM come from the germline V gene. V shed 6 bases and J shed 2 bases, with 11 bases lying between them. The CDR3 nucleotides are TGTGCCAGCAGAGAGGGGGTGCCTGGAAACACCATATATTTT. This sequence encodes CASREGVPGNTIYF.

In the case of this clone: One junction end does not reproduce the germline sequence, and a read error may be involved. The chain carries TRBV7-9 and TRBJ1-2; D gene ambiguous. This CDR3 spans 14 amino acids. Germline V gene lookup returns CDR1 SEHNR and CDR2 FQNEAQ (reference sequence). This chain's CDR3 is CSSSLHEAGYGYTF. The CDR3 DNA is TGTTCCAGCAGCCTACACGAGGCGGGCTATGGCTACACCTTC.

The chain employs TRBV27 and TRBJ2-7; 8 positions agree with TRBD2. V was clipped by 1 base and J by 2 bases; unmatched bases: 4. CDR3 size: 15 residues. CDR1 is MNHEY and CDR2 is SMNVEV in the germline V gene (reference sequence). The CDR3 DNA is TGTGCCAGCAGTTTATTAGCGGGGCCTGCCTACGAGCAGTACTTC. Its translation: CASSLLAGPAYEQYF.

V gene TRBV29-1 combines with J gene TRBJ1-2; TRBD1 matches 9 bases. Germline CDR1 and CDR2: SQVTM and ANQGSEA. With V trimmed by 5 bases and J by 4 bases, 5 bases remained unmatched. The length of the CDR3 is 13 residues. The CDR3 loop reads CSVSGQGRYGYTF. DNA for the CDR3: TGCAGCGTTTCTGGACAGGGGCGCTATGGCTACACCTTC.

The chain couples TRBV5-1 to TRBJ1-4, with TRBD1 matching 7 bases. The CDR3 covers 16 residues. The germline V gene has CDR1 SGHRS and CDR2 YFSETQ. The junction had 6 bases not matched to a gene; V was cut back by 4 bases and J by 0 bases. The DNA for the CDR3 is TGCGCCAGCAGCCCCGGGACAGTCGCAACTAATGAAAAACTGTTTTTT. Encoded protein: CASSPGTVATNEKLFF.

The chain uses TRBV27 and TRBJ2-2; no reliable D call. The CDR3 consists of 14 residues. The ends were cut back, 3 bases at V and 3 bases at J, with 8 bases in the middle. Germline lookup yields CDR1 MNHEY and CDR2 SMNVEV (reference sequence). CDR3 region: CASSFVGDTGELFF. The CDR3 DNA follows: TGTGCCAGCAGTTTTGTGGGCGACACCGGGGAGCTGTTTTTT.

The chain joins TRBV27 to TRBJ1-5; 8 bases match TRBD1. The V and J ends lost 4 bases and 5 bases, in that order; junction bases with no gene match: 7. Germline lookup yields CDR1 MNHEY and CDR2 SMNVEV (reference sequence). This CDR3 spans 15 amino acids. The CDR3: CASSSGQGGHQPQHF. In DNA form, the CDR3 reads TGTGCCAGCAGTTCCGGACAGGGCGGGCATCAGCCCCAGCATTTT.

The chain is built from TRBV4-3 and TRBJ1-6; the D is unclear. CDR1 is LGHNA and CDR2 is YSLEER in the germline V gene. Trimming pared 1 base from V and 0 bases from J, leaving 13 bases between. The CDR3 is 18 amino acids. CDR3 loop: CASSQARTGSSYNSPLHF. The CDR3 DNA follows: TGCGCCAGCAGCCAAGCCCGGACGGGGAGCTCCTATAATTCACCCCTCCACTTT.

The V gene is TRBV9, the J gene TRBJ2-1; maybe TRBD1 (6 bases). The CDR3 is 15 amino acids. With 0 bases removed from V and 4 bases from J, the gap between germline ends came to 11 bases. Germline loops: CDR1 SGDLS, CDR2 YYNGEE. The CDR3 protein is CASSVDWTEYNEQFF. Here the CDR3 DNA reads TGTGCCAGCAGCGTAGACTGGACAGAGTACAATGAGCAGTTCTTC.

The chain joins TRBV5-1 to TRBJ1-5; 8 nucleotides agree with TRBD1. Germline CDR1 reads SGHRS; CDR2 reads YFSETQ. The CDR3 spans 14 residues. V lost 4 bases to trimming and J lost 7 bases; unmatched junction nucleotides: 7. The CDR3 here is CASSKGQENQPQHF. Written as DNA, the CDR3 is TGCGCCAGCAGCAAGGGACAGGAGAACCAGCCCCAGCATTTT.

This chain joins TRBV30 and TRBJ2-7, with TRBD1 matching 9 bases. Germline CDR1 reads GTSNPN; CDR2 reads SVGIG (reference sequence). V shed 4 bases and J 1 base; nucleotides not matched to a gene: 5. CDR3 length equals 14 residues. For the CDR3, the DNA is TGTGCCTGGACCGCCGGGACAGGGTCCTACGAGCAGTACTTC. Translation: CAWTAGTGSYEQYF.

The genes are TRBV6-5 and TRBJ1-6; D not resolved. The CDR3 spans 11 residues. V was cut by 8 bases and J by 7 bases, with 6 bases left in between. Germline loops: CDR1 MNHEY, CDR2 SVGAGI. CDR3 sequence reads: CASGLNSPLHF. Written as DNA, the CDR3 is TGTGCCAGCGGACTAAATTCACCCCTCCACTTT.